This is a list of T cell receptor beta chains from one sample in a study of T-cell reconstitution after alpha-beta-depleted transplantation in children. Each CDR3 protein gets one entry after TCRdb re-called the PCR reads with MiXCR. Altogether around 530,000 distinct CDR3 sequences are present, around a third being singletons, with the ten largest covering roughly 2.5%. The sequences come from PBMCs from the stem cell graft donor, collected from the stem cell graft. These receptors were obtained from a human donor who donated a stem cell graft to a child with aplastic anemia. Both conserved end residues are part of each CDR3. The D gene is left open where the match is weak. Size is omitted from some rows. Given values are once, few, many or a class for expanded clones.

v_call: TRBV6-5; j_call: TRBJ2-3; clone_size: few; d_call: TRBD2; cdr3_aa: CASSYAGVPDTQYF; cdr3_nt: TGTGCCAGCAGTTACGCGGGAGTTCCGGATACGCAGTATTTT
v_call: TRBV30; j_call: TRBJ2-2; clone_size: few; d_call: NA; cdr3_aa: CAGATTGFTGELFF; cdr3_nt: TGTGCCGGGGCAACGACAGGTTTCACCGGGGAGCTGTTTTTT
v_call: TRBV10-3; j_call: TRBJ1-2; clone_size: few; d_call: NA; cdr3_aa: CAISEDRPPNYGYTF; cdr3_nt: TGTGCCATCAGTGAAGACAGGCCCCCTAACTATGGCTACACCTTC
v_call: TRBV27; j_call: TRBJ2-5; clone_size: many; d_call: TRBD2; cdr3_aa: CASSPGLAGETQYF; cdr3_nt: TGCGCCAGCAGCCCGGGACTAGCAGGGGAGACCCAGTACTTC
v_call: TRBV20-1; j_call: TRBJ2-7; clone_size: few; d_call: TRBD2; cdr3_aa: CSARETSVSYEQYF; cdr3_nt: TGCAGTGCTAGAGAGACTAGCGTCTCCTACGAGCAGTACTTC
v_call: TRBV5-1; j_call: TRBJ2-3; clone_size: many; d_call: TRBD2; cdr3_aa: CASSPTSGPTDTQYF; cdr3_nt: TGCGCCAGCAGCCCGACTAGCGGACCCACAGATACGCAGTATTTT
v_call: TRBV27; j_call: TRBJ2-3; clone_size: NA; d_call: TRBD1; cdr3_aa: CASSPGTAPRGTQYF; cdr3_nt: TGTGCCAGCAGTCCGGGGACAGCCCCCCGTGGGACGCAGTATTTT
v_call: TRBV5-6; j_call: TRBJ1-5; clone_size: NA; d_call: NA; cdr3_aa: CASSLAGTNQPQHF; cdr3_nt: TGTGCCAGCAGCTTGGCAGGGACGAATCAGCCCCAGCATTTT
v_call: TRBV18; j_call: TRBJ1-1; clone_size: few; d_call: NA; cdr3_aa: CASSPQGREAEAFF; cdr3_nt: TGTGCCAGCTCACCACAGGGGAGGGAGGCTGAAGCTTTCTTT
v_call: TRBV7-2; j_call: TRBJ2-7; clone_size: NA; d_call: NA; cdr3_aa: CASRLTRGADEQYF; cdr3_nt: TGTGCCAGCAGGTTAACTAGAGGCGCTGACGAGCAGTACTTC
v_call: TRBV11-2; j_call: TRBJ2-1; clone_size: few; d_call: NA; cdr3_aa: CASSFDPGNEQFF; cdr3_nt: TGTGCCAGCAGCTTCGATCCGGGGAATGAGCAGTTCTTC
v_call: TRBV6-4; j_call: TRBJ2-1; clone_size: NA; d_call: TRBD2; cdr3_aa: CASSDSPSGVYNEQFF; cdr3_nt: TGTGCCAGCAGTGACTCGCCTAGCGGGGTTTACAATGAGCAGTTCTTC
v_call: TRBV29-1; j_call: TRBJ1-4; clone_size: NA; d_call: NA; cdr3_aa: CSVEPGLNEKLFF; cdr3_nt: TGCAGCGTTGAACCAGGCTTGAATGAAAAACTGTTTTTT
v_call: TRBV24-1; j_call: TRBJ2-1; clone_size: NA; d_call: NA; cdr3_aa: CATSGSPDGYEQFF; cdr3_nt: TGTGCCACCAGTGGCTCACCGGACGGGTATGAGCAGTTCTTC
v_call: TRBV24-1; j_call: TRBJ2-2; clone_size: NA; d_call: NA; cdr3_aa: CATSDSGTPNTGELFF; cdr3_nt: TGTGCCACCAGTGACTCCGGGACACCGAACACCGGGGAGCTGTTTTTT
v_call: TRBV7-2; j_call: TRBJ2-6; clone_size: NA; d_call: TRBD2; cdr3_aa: CASSLGGSAAGANVLTF; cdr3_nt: TGTGCCAGCAGCTTAGGCGGGAGTGCTGCTGGGGCCAACGTCCTGACTTTC
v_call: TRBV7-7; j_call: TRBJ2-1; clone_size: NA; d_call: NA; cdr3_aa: CASSLTGGVGNEQFF; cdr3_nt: TGTGCCAGCAGCCTCACAGGGGGGGTCGGGAATGAGCAGTTCTTC